Below, 23 T cell receptor gamma chains from the same sample are listed, as sequenced in a study of gammadelta T cells in human blood. TCRdb called clones anew from the RT-PCR reads with CATT. This sample carries about 500 gamma-chain clones, 3% to 3.5% of them seen once, and the ten largest clones take 15% to 20%. Specimen: non-Vgamma9Vdelta2 gamma-delta T cells from adult blood. Receptor source: a human donor.

This clone is categorized as large. V and J are TRGV9 and TRGJ1 or TRGJ2. Losses at the gene ends were 4 bases for V and 3 bases for J; bases not matched to a gene: 3. Germline values: CDR1 GITISATS, CDR2 ISYDGTV (reference sequence). The CDR3 runs 12 residues. The CDR3 DNA reads as TGTGCCTTGTGGGAAACTTATTATAAGAAACTCTTT. It is translated as CALWETYYKKLF.

Within the sample, this clone is large. The chain carries TRGV3 and TRGJ1 or TRGJ2. Looked up from germline, CDR1 is VTNTFY and CDR2 is YDVSTARD (reference sequence). With 2 bases clipped from V and 4 bases from J, the junction kept 2 bases outside the gene matches. The CDR3 runs 12 residues. CDR3 sequence: CATWDTYYKKLF. The DNA for the CDR3 is TGTGCCACCTGGGACACCTATTATAAGAAACTCTTT.

This clone is large by share. V usage is TRGV4 and J usage is TRGJ1 or TRGJ2. Germline CDR1 reads EGSTGY; CDR2 reads YDSYTSSV. The J segment lost 2 bases and the V segment lost 2 bases, leaving 3 bases of the junction unmatched. The CDR3 is made up of 13 amino acids. CDR3 coding DNA: TGTGCCACCTGGGATGAACATTATTATAAGAAACTCTTT. Translated, it gives CATWDEHYYKKLF.

The table lists this clone with a few counts. The V gene was left uncalled, and the J gene is TRGJ1 or TRGJ2. There are 12 residues in the CDR3. DNA for the CDR3: TGTGCCACCTGGGACGGGTTTTGTAAGAAACTCTTT. Protein: CATWDGFCKKLF.

A word on this clone: TCRdb assigns this DNA the protein of a much larger clone, which departs from its translation at residue 7; this likely reflects a read error, and the protein shown comes from translating the DNA. V gene TRGV3 combines with J gene TRGJ1 or TRGJ2. The CDR3 sequence is 11 residues long. Trimming at V came to 5 bases and at J to 9 bases, leaving 7 bases not matched to a gene. The germline V gene has CDR1 VTNTFY and CDR2 YDVSTARD (reference sequence). DNA of the CDR3: TGTGCCACCTGGGTAAATTGTAAGAAACTCTTT. It is translated as CATWVNCKKLF.

Judged by abundance, this clone is large. The sample has other DNA sequences that encode this CDR3 too. The chain combines TRGV2 with TRGJ1 or TRGJ2. Per the germline V gene, CDR1 is EGSNGY and CDR2 is YDSYNSKV. V was pared by 0 bases and J by 3 bases, with 5 bases of the junction left unmatched. The CDR3 extends over 14 amino acids. Here the CDR3 reads CATWDGQGYYKKLF. The CDR3 region has the DNA TGTGCCACCTGGGACGGGCAGGGTTATTATAAGAAACTCTTT.

By share, this clone ranks as medium-sized. The rearrangement uses TRGV4 and TRGJP2. CDR1 is EGSTGY and CDR2 is YDSYTSSV in the germline V gene. The CDR3 runs to 15 residues. J was trimmed by 0 bases and V by 5 bases; bases with no gene match: 6. The CDR3 reads CATWARYSSDWIKTF. Written as DNA, the CDR3 is TGTGCCACCTGGGCCCGATATAGTAGTGATTGGATCAAGACGTTT.

The chain has TRGV2 and TRGJ1 or TRGJ2. The ends lost 0 bases at V and 9 bases at J; junction bases unmatched: 5. This CDR3 region has 12 residues. Germline V gives CDR1 EGSNGY, CDR2 YDSYNSKV. CDR3 coding DNA: TGTGCCACCTGGGACGGGCCTTTTAAGAAACTCTTT. It specifies CATWDGPFKKLF.

This clone came up a few times. This DNA's translation and the protein TCRdb lists, from a much larger clone, do not match at residue 5, likely due to a read error; the protein shown is translated from the DNA. The chain is built from TRGV8 and TRGJ1 or TRGJ2. CDR1 VENAVY and CDR2 YDSYNSRV come from the germline V gene. Trimming cost V 4 bases and J 7 bases; bases outside gene matches: 7. The CDR3 has 12 residues. CDR3 DNA: TGTGCCACCTGGGAACAGGCGTATAAGAAACTCTTT. Its translation: CATWEQAYKKLF.

In this sample, this clone is large. The chain recombines TRGV5 with TRGJ1 or TRGJ2. The CDR3 loop spans 14 amino acids. Looked up from germline, CDR1 is VINAFY and CDR2 is YDVSNSKD. The V gene end was trimmed by 0 bases and the J gene end by 3 bases; junction bases not matched to a gene: 5. CDR3: CATWDRRFYYKKLF. Written as DNA, the CDR3 is TGTGCCACCTGGGACAGGCGGTTTTATTATAAGAAACTCTTT.

This clone was observed a handful of times. TCRdb attributes to this sequence the protein of a much larger clone, which differs from the DNA translation at residue 6; a read error is likely, and the protein displayed is translated from the DNA. This rearrangement joins TRGV5 to TRGJ1 or TRGJ2. This CDR3 is built from 13 residues. The V gene end was trimmed by 3 bases and the J gene end by 5 bases; junction bases not matched to a gene: 7. Per germline, CDR1 VINAFY and CDR2 YDVSNSKD. The CDR3 protein is CATWDRRNYKKLF. The CDR3 DNA reads as TGTGCCACCTGGGACCGGCGTAATTATAAGAAACTCTTT.

In its sample, this clone was seen a few times. A single base separates this from a much larger clone, so it may be a read error. The rearrangement uses TRGV5 and TRGJ1 or TRGJ2. After removal of 1 base from V and 11 bases from J, the junction contained 11 bases not matched to a gene. The CDR3 has 13 residues. The germline gives CDR1 VINAFY, CDR2 YDVSNSKD. CDR3 sequence: CATWDRLRTEKLF. The DNA for the CDR3 is TGTGCCACCTGGGACAGACTTCGGACGGAGAAACTCTTT.

This clone is labeled as large. The rearrangement joins TRGV2 to TRGJ1 or TRGJ2. The V gene end was trimmed by 1 base and the J gene end by 12 bases; junction bases not matched to a gene: 18. The CDR3 has 15 residues. From germline, CDR1 is EGSNGY and CDR2 YDSYNSKV. The CDR3: CATWDGLLRTCGKLF. The CDR3 nucleotides are TGTGCCACCTGGGACGGACTGCTCCGGACGTGTGGGAAACTCTTT.

Turning to this clone: This may stem from a read error, because a much larger clone lies one nucleotide away. The gene calls are TRGV5 and TRGJ1 or TRGJ2. Looked up from germline, CDR1 is VINAFY and CDR2 is YDVSNSKD. V trimming: 0 bases; J trimming: 6 bases; junction bases outside the gene matches: 8. This CDR3 is 14 amino acids long. In DNA, the CDR3 is TGTGCCACCTGGGACAGGCGGTTTTGTTATAAGAAACTCTTT. This codes for CATWDRRFCYKKLF.

This clone occurred a few times. The chain links TRGV10 to TRGJP1. TRGV10 is annotated as an ORF whose role is uncertain. The length of the CDR3 is 13 residues. V was pared by 8 bases and J by 2 bases, with 3 bases of the junction left unmatched. The CDR3 coding sequence is TGTGCTGCGTGGGAGACCACTGGTTGGTTCAAGATATTT. It specifies CAAWETTGWFKIF.

Turning to this clone: TCRdb assigns this DNA the protein of a much larger clone, which departs from its translation at residue 4; this likely reflects a read error, and the protein shown comes from translating the DNA. The V call is TRGV2, the J call TRGJ1 or TRGJ2. This CDR3 comprises 13 residues. Germline V CDR1 and CDR2: EGSNGY, YDSYNSKV. The CDR3: CATREWPWYKKLF. CDR3 in DNA: TGTGCCACCCGGGAATGGCCTTGGTATAAGAAACTCTTT.

The chain combines TRGV4 with TRGJ1 or TRGJ2. TCRdb records no J gene; here it was assigned by comparing the DNA to germline. Germline trimming cut 0 bases from V and 7 bases from J; bases unmatched to any gene: 9. This CDR3 region has 14 residues. The germline gives CDR1 EGSTGY, CDR2 YDSYTSSV. CDR3 DNA: TGTGCCACCTGGGATGGGCCCATCGGGTATAAGAAACTCTTT. It specifies CATWDGPIGYKKLF.

This clone is large by share. The J gene is TRGJ1 or TRGJ2, the V gene TRGV8. Germline CDR1 reads VENAVY; CDR2 reads YDSYNSRV. This CDR3 has 13 residues. Unmatched junction bases numbered 8, after V lost 3 bases and J lost 6 bases. CDR3 in amino acids: CATWDLVGYKKLF. Written as DNA, the CDR3 is TGTGCCACCTGGGATTTGGTCGGTTATAAGAAACTCTTT.

As concerns this clone: This likely traces to a read error, being one base from a far larger clone. V and J are TRGV5 and TRGJ1 or TRGJ2. Germline CDR1 is VINAFY and CDR2 is YDVSNSKD. This CDR3 is built from 13 residues. This CDR3 reads CATWDRRYYKKLF. The CDR3 DNA sequence: TGTGCTACCTGGGACAGGCGATATTATAAGAAACTCTTT.

Sample share makes this clone large (0.1 to 1%). The rearrangement links TRGV8 to TRGJ1 or TRGJ2. From germline, CDR1 is VENAVY and CDR2 YDSYNSRV. This CDR3 has 15 residues. V lost 1 base, J lost 1 base, and 7 bases stayed unmatched. CDR3 DNA: TGTGCCACCTGGGATAGTGGGCCCAATTATTATAAGAAACTCTTT. Translated: CATWDSGPNYYKKLF.

By share, this clone counts as medium-sized. J is TRGJ1 or TRGJ2 and V is TRGV9. No J gene is reported in TCRdb; it was inferred here by comparing the DNA with germline. The CDR3 sequence is 12 residues long. Trimming at V came to 5 bases and at J to 10 bases, leaving 11 bases not matched to a gene. Per germline, CDR1 GITISATS and CDR2 ISYDGTV (reference sequence). The CDR3 loop reads CALWVQVKKKLF. The CDR3 bases are TGTGCCTTGTGGGTGCAGGTAAAGAAGAAACTCTTT.

This clone is judged large. The chain links TRGV3 to TRGJ1 or TRGJ2. CDR3 size: 13 residues. The V and J ends lost 0 bases and 5 bases, in that order; junction bases with no gene match: 4. From germline, CDR1 is VTNTFY and CDR2 YDVSTARD (reference sequence). This chain's CDR3 is CATWDRPDYKKLF. Written as DNA, the CDR3 is TGTGCCACCTGGGACAGGCCAGATTATAAGAAACTCTTT.

In its sample, this clone is large. The chain uses TRGV4 and TRGJ1 or TRGJ2. V was clipped by 3 bases and J by 7 bases; unmatched bases: 6. The CDR3 extends over 12 amino acids. CDR1 is EGSTGY, CDR2 YDSYTSSV, per germline. In DNA, the CDR3 is TGTGCCACCTGGGATTATCGGTATAAGAAACTCTTT. It is translated as CATWDYRYKKLF.